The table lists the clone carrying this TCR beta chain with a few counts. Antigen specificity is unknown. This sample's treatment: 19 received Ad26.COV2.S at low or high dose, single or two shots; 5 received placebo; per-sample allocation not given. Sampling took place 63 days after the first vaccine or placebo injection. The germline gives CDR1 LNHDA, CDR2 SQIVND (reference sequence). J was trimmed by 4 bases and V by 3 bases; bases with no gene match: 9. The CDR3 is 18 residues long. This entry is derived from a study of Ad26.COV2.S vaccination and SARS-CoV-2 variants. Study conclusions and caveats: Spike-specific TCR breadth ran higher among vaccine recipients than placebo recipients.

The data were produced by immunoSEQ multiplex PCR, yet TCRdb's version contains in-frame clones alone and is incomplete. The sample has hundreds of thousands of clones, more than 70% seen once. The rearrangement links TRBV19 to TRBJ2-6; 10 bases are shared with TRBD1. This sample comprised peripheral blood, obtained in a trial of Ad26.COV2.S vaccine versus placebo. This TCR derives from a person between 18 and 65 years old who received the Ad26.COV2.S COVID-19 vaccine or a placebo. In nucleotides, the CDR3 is TGTGCCAGTAGTATTTCGGGACAGGGGCTTTCCGGGGCCAACGTCCTGACTTTC. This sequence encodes CASSISGQGLSGANVLTF.